The entry below describes one TCR beta chain. Germline CDR1 reads SGHAT; CDR2 reads FQNNGV. The CDR3 covers 18 residues. The V segment lost 5 bases and the J segment 6 bases; nucleotides outside the gene matches: 18. These data are taken from a study of T-cell reconstitution after alpha-beta-depleted transplantation in children. Preparation of the TCRbeta library involved a method that used unique molecular identifiers. TCRdb redid the calling of the PCR reads with MiXCR, one entry per CDR3 protein. The repertoire includes roughly 500,000 distinct CDR3 sequences, 32% of them detected once, and roughly 2.5% sits in the top ten.

The chain has TRBV11-2 and TRBJ2-1, with 8 bases that match TRBD2. The TCR was taken from a human donor who donated a stem cell graft to a child with aplastic anemia. The sequenced sample was PBMCs from the stem cell graft donor, obtained from the stem cell graft. The CDR3 region has the DNA TGTGCCAGCAGCACAAGCCAGTTGGGACTAGTATTCGTCAATGAGCAGTTCTTC. It yields the protein CASSTSQLGLVFVNEQFF.